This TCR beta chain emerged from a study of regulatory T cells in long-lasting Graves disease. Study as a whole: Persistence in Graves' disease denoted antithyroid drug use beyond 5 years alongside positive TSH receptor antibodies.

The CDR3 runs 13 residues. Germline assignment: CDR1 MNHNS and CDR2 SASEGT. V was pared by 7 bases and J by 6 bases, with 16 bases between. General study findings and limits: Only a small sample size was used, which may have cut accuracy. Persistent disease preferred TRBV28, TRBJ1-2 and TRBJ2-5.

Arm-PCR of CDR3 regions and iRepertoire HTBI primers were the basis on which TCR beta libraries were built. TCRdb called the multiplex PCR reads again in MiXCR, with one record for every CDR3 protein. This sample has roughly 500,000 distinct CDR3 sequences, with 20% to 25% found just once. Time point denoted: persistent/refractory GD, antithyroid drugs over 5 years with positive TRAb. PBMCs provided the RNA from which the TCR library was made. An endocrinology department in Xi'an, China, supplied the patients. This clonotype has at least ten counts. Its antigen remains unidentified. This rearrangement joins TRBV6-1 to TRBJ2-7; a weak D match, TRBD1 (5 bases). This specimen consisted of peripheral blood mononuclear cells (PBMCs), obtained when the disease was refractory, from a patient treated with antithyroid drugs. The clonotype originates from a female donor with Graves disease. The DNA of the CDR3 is TGTGCCAGCACCGACATCCAGGGTCCCGAGCAGTACTTC. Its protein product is CASTDIQGPEQYF.